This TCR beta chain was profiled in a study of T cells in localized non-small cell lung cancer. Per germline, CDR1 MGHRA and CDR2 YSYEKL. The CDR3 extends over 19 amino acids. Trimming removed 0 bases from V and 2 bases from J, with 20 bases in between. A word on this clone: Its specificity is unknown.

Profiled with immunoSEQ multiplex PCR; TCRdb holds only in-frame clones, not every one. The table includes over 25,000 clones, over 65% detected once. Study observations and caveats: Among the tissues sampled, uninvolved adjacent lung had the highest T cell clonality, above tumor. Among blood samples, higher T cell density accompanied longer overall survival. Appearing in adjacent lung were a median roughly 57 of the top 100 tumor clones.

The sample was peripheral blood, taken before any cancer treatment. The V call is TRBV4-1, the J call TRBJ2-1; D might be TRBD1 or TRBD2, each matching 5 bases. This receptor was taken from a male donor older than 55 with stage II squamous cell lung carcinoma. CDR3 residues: CASSQDPTGFPSPYNEQFF. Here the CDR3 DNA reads TGCGCCAGCAGCCAAGATCCTACAGGATTCCCTAGCCCCTACAATGAGCAGTTCTTC.